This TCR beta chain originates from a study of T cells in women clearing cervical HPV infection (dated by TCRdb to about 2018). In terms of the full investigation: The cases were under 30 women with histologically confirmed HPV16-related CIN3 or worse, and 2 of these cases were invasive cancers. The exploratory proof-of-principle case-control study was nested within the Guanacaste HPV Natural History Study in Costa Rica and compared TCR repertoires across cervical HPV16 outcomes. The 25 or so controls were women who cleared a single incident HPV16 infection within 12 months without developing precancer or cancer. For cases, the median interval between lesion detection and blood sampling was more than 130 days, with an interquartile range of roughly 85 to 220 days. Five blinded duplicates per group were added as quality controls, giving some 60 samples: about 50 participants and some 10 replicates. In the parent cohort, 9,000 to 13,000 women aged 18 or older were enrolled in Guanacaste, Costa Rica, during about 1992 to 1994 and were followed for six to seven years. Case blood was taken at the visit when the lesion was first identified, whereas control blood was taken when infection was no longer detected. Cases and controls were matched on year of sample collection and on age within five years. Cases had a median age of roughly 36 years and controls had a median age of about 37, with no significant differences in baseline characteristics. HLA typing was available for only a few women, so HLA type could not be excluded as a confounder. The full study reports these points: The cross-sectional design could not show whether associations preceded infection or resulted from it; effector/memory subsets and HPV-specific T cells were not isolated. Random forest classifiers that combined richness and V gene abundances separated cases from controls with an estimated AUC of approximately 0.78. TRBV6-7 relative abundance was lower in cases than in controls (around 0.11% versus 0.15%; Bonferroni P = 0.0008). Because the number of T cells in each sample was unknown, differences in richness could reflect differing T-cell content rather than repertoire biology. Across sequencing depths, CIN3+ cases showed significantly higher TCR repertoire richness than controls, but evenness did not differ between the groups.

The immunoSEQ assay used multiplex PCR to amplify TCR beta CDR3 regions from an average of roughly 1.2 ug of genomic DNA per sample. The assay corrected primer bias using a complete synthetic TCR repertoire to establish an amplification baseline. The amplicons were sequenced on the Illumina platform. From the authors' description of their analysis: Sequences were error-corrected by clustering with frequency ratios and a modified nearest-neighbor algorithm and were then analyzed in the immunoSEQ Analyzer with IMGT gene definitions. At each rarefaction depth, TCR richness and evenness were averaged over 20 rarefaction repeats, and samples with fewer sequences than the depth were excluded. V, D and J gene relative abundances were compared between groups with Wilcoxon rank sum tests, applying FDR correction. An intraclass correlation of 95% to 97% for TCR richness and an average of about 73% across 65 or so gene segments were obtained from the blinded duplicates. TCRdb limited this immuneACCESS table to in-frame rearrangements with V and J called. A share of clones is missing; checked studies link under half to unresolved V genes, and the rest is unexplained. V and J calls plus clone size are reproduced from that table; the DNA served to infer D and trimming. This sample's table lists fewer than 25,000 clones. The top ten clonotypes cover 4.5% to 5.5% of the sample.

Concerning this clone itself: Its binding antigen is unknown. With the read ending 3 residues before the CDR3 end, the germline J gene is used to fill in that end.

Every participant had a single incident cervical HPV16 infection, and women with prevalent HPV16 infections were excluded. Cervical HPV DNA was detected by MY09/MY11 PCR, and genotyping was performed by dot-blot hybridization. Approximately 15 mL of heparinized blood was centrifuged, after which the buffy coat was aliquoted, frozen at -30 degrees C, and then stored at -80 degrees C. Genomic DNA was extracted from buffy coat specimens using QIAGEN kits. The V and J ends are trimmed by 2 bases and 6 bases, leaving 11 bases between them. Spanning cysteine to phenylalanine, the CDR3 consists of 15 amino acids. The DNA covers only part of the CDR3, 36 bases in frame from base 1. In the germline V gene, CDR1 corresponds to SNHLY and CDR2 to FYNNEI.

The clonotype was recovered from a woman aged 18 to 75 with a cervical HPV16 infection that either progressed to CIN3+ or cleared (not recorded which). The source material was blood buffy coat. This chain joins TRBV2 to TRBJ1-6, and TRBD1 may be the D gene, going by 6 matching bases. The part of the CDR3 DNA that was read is TGTGCCAGCAGTGAAACGGACAGTTTTAATTCACCC. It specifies CASSETDSFNSP. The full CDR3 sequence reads CASSETDSFNSPLHF.